This T cell receptor (beta chain) was retrieved from a study of T cell responses to AZD1222 COVID-19 vaccine. Whole-study results and caveats: There were vaccine-associated CD4 TCRs across spike, dominant at 160-218 and 743-854.

A note on this clone: Antigen: not known.

Germline V gives CDR1 SGHNT, CDR2 YYREEE (reference sequence). V lost 4 bases to trimming and J lost 3 bases, with 19 bases between them. This CDR3 region has 16 residues. Libraries were prepared by immunoSEQ multiplex PCR; TCRdb keeps only in-frame clonotypes and omits some of them. The data show around 78,000 clones, more than 75% seen once. The sample was peripheral blood, taken on day 0 of AZD1222 vaccination. The J gene is TRBJ1-1, the V gene TRBV5-4; D ambiguous. The sequence was collected from an adult in good health. The CDR3 here is CASSARLVSSYTEAFF. The CDR3 nucleotides read TGTGCCAGCAGCGCTCGATTGGTCAGCTCTTACACTGAAGCTTTCTTT.